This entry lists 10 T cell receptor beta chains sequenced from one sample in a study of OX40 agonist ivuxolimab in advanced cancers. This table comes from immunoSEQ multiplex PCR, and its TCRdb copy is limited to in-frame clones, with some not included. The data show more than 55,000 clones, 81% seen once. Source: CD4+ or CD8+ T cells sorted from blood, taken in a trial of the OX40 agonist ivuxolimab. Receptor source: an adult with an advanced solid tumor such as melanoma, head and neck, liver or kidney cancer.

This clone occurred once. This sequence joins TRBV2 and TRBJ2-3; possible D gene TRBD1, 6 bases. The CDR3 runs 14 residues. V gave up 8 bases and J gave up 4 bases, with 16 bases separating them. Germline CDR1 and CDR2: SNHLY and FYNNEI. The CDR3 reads CASASMGASDTQYF. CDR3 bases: TGTGCCAGCGCCTCGATGGGGGCGTCAGATACGCAGTATTTT.

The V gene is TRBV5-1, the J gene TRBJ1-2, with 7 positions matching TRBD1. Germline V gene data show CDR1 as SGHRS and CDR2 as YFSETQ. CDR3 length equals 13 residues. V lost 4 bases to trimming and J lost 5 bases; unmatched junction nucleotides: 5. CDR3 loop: CASSQQGGYGYTF. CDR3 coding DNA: TGCGCCAGCAGCCAGCAGGGGGGTTATGGCTACACCTTC.

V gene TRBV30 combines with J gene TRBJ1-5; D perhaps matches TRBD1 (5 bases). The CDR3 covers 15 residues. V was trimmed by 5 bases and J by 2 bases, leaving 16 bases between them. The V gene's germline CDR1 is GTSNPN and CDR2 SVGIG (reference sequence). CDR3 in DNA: TGTGCCTGGGCAGGCGGGGGGATGGGCAATCAGCCCCAGCATTTT. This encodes CAWAGGGMGNQPQHF.

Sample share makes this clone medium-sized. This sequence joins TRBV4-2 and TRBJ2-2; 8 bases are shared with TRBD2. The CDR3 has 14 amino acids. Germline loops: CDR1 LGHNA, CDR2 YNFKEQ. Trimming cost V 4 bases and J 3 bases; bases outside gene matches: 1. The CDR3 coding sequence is TGTGCCAGCAGCCCGGGACTAGACACCGGGGAGCTGTTTTTT. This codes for CASSPGLDTGELFF.

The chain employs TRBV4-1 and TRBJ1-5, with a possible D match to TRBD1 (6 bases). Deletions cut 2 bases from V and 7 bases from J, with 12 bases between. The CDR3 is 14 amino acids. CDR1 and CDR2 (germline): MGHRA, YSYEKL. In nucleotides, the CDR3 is TGCGCCAGCAGCCAACAGGGGTTAGACCAGCCCCAGCATTTT. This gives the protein CASSQQGLDQPQHF.

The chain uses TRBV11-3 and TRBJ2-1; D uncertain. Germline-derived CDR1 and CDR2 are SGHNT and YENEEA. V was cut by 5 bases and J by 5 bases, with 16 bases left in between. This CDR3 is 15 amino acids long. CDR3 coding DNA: TGTGCCAGCAGCCAAATGCAAGCCCGGGACAATGAGCAGTTCTTC. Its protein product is CASSQMQARDNEQFF.

For the CDR3, the DNA is TGTGCCATCACCCGCGACAGTGGAAACACCATATATTTT. Translated: CAITRDSGNTIYF. This sequence joins TRBV10-3 and TRBJ1-3; weak D call: TRBD1 (5 bases). The germline V and J ends were trimmed by 7 bases and 3 bases, with 10 bases remaining between them. CDR3 size: 13 residues. The germline CDR1 and CDR2 sequences are ENHRY and SYGVKD.

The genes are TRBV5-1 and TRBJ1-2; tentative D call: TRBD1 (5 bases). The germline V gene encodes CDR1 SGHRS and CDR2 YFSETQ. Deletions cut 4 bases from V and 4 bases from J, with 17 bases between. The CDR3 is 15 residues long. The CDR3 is CASSGAGTNTYGYTF. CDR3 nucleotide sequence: TGCGCCAGCAGCGGGGCAGGAACCAATACCTATGGCTACACCTTC.

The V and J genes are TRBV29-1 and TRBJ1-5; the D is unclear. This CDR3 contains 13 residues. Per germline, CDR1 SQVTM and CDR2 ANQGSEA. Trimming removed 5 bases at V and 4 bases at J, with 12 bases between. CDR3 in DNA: TGCAGCGTTTCGGACGATGGGAATCAGCCCCAGCATTTT. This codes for CSVSDDGNQPQHF.

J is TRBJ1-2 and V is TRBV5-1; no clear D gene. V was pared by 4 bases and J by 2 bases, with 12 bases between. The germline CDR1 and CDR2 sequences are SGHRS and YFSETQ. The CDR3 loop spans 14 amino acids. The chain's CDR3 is CASSPGGRNYGYTF. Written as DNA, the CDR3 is TGCGCCAGCAGCCCTGGTGGCAGGAACTATGGCTACACCTTC.